This is a list of T cell receptor beta chains from one sample in a study of blood T cell repertoires in COVID-19. Profiling relied on immunoSEQ multiplex PCR, and the TCRdb table lists in-frame clones only, not all of them. Of about 220,000 clones listed, approximately 83% were seen once; the top ten hold 3% to 3.5%. The sample comprised peripheral blood. The receptors originated from a woman in her 30s who had recovered from COVID-19. CDR3s include the opening cysteine and the closing phenylalanine or tryptophan. The D gene is left open where the match is weak. Clone size appears in some rows only: once, few, many, or a class for an expanded clone.

v_gene,abundance,d_gene,j_gene,CDR3aa,CDR3nt
TRBV6-5,NA,NA,TRBJ1-4,CASTGGSEKLFF,TGTGCCAGCACGGGGGGCTCCGAAAAACTGTTTTTT
TRBV5-6,NA,TRBD2,TRBJ2-7,CASSLGAGGLPYEQYF,TGTGCCAGCAGCTTGGGAGCGGGAGGACTTCCATACGAGCAGTACTTC
TRBV14,NA,NA,TRBJ1-1,CASSLPGMGEAFF,TGTGCCAGCAGCCTCCCGGGAATGGGTGAAGCTTTCTTT
TRBV7-9,NA,NA,TRBJ1-5,CASSFSGSGNQPQHF,TGTGCCAGCAGCTTTTCGGGGTCTGGCAATCAGCCCCAGCATTTT
TRBV3-1/TRBV3-2,NA,TRBD1,TRBJ2-7,CASRATGVSYEQYF,TGTGCCAGCAGAGCGACAGGGGTTTCTTACGAGCAGTACTTC
TRBV7-9,NA,TRBD1,TRBJ2-2,CAIYRGLNTGELFF,TGTGCCATCTACAGGGGGCTGAACACCGGGGAGCTGTTTTTT
TRBV2,NA,TRBD1,TRBJ1-2,CASRWDSMYGYTF,TGTGCCAGCAGATGGGACAGTATGTATGGCTACACCTTC
TRBV30,NA,TRBD2,TRBJ2-1,CAWSVGGSGNYEQFF,TGTGCCTGGAGTGTTGGGGGTAGCGGGAACTATGAGCAGTTCTTC
TRBV6-6,NA,NA,TRBJ1-3,CASSSGWAGNTIYF,TGTGCCAGCAGTTCAGGGTGGGCTGGAAACACCATATATTTT
TRBV7-3,NA,TRBD1,TRBJ2-2,CASSLQGANTGELFF,TGTGCCAGCAGCCTACAGGGGGCGAACACCGGGGAGCTGTTTTTT
TRBV5-1,NA,NA,TRBJ1-2,CASSLVSGPNYGYTF,TGCGCCAGCAGCTTGGTGTCAGGTCCTAACTATGGCTACACCTTC
TRBV30,NA,TRBD1,TRBJ1-4,CAWSKVRGRTNEKLFF,TGTGCCTGGAGTAAGGTCAGGGGGCGGACTAATGAAAAACTGTTTTTT
TRBV19,NA,NA,TRBJ2-1,CASKKADTNNEQFF,TGTGCCAGTAAGAAAGCCGACACAAACAATGAGCAGTTCTTC
TRBV9,few,TRBD1,TRBJ1-5,CASSANRGGQPQHF,TGTGCCAGCAGCGCTAACAGGGGAGGTCAGCCCCAGCATTTT
TRBV24-1,few,TRBD2,TRBJ2-7,CATSDTAGAEGEQYF,TGTGCCACCAGTGACACAGCGGGAGCAGAGGGCGAGCAGTACTTC
TRBV28,NA,NA,TRBJ1-4,CASSPWGGIETNEKLFF,TGTGCCAGCAGTCCCTGGGGGGGAATTGAGACTAATGAAAAACTGTTTTTT
TRBV7-9,NA,NA,TRBJ1-4,CASSSGRGIGEKLFF,TGTGCCAGCAGCTCCGGGCGGGGGATCGGTGAAAAACTGTTTTTT
TRBV7-3,NA,NA,TRBJ2-1,CASSFLRVSYNEQFF,TGTGCCAGCAGCTTCTTACGGGTCTCCTACAATGAGCAGTTCTTC
TRBV28,NA,TRBD1,TRBJ1-4,CASSLGGTGGAKLFF,TGTGCCAGCAGTTTAGGGGGGACAGGGGGCGCGAAACTGTTTTTT
TRBV19,NA,NA,TRBJ1-2,CASSIVGGVEGYTF,TGTGCCAGTAGTATAGTTGGAGGGGTGGAAGGCTACACCTTC
TRBV28,NA,TRBD2,TRBJ2-5,CASFTSGSRKETQYF,TGTGCCAGCTTTACTAGCGGGAGTAGGAAAGAGACCCAGTACTTC
TRBV28,NA,NA,TRBJ2-1,CASRGSSHEQFF,TGTGCCAGCAGGGGGAGCAGTCATGAGCAGTTCTTC
TRBV12-3/TRBV12-4,NA,NA,TRBJ1-1,CASRDRLTTEAFF,TGTGCCAGCAGAGACAGACTCACCACTGAAGCTTTCTTT
TRBV25-1,NA,TRBD1,TRBJ1-5,CATQQGNQPQHF,TGTGCCACGCAACAGGGGAATCAGCCCCAGCATTTT
TRBV5-6,NA,NA,TRBJ1-3,CASSLRVSGNTIYF,TGTGCCAGCAGCTTGCGGGTCTCTGGAAACACCATATATTTT
TRBV10-2,NA,NA,TRBJ2-2,CASRATGNTGELFF,TGCGCCAGCAGGGCTACAGGGAACACCGGGGAGCTGTTTTTT
TRBV5-1,NA,TRBD1,TRBJ2-7,CASSLGLDRVSYEQYF,TGCGCCAGCAGCTTGGGACTGGACAGGGTCTCCTACGAGCAGTACTTC
TRBV5-4,NA,TRBD2,TRBJ2-7,CASSLAGGVDYEQYF,TGTGCCAGCAGCTTGGCGGGGGGTGTGGACTACGAGCAGTACTTC
TRBV28,NA,NA,TRBJ1-5,CASSFQGQGRYSNQPQHF,TGTGCCAGCAGTTTTCAAGGGCAGGGGAGATATAGCAATCAGCCCCAGCATTTT
TRBV30,NA,NA,TRBJ1-1,CAWTTPGVNTEAFF,TGTGCCTGGACCACCCCGGGGGTGAACACTGAAGCTTTCTTT
TRBV19,NA,NA,TRBJ2-3,CASSIGASGTDTQYF,TGTGCCAGTAGTATAGGGGCTAGCGGCACAGATACGCAGTATTTT
TRBV9,NA,TRBD1,TRBJ1-2,CASSPGQGNYGYTF,TGTGCCAGCAGCCCGGGACAGGGAAACTATGGCTACACCTTC
TRBV6-6,NA,TRBD1,TRBJ1-5,CAVQGGQGNNQPQHF,TGTGCCGTGCAGGGGGGACAGGGAAACAATCAGCCCCAGCATTTT
TRBV29-1,NA,NA,TRBJ2-7,CSVEADTPYEQYF,TGCAGCGTTGAGGCCGACACCCCCTACGAGCAGTACTTC
TRBV28,NA,TRBD1,TRBJ1-1,CASTGDRGSVTEAFF,TGTGCCAGCACCGGCGACAGGGGTTCGGTCACTGAAGCTTTCTTT
TRBV7-3,NA,TRBD1,TRBJ2-7,CASSLGGGQGIYEQYF,TGTGCCAGCAGCTTAGGAGGGGGACAGGGAATCTACGAGCAGTACTTC
TRBV5-1,NA,TRBD2,TRBJ2-7,CASSSGLAGGPYEQYF,TGCGCCAGCAGCTCCGGACTAGCGGGAGGGCCCTACGAGCAGTACTTC
TRBV29-1,NA,NA,TRBJ1-1,CSVEDRGQNTEAFF,TGCAGCGTTGAAGATCGAGGGCAGAACACTGAAGCTTTCTTT
TRBV24-1,few,TRBD1,TRBJ2-7,CATSVIITGGRCEQYF,TGTGCCACCAGTGTTATCATCACAGGGGGAAGGTGCGAGCAGTACTTC
TRBV6-5,NA,NA,TRBJ1-1,CASSMKSLNTEAFF,TGTGCCAGCAGTATGAAGTCACTAAACACTGAAGCTTTCTTT
TRBV6-6,NA,TRBD2,TRBJ2-5,CASSPRLAGAETQYF,TGTGCCAGCAGTCCCCGACTAGCGGGAGCGGAGACCCAGTACTTC
TRBV7-3,NA,NA,TRBJ2-1,CASSLVGSSYNEQFF,TGTGCCAGCAGCTTAGTCGGGAGCTCCTACAATGAGCAGTTCTTC
TRBV7-3,NA,TRBD1,TRBJ1-1,CASSLLPGQGAFF,TGTGCCAGCAGCTTACTCCCCGGACAGGGTGCTTTCTTT
TRBV7-9,NA,NA,TRBJ1-2,CASSATGNYGYTF,TGTGCCAGCAGCGCGACAGGAAACTATGGCTACACCTTC
TRBV14,NA,TRBD2,TRBJ2-1,CASSQAAGGHNEQFF,TGTGCCAGCAGCCAAGCGGCGGGGGGCCACAATGAGCAGTTCTTC
TRBV29-1,NA,TRBD1,TRBJ1-4,CSVEVGTGGSEKLFF,TGCAGCGTTGAAGTGGGGACAGGAGGGAGTGAAAAACTGTTTTTT
TRBV11-2,NA,NA,TRBJ2-7,CASSLDSGSSYEQYF,TGTGCCAGCAGCTTAGATTCGGGGAGCTCCTACGAGCAGTACTTC
TRBV9,NA,TRBD2,TRBJ2-7,CASSDRLALVQYF,TGTGCCAGCAGCGACAGACTAGCTTTGGTGCAGTACTTC
TRBV29-1,NA,NA,TRBJ2-7,CSVGQISYEQYF,TGCAGCGTTGGACAGATCTCCTACGAGCAGTACTTC
TRBV27,NA,TRBD1,TRBJ1-6,CASSLVGTGGTSPLHF,TGTGCCAGCAGTTTAGTCGGGACAGGGGGAACCTCACCCCTCCACTTT
TRBV9,NA,NA,TRBJ1-1,CASSVAPGTEAFF,TGTGCCAGCAGCGTAGCACCCGGGACTGAAGCTTTCTTT
TRBV30,NA,NA,TRBJ1-2,CAWGGTGRYTF,TGTGCCTGGGGGGGAACAGGGCGCTACACCTTC
TRBV19,NA,NA,TRBJ1-5,CASSIGTGSHSNQPQHF,TGTGCCAGTAGTATAGGCACCGGGTCTCATAGCAATCAGCCCCAGCATTTT
TRBV4-1,NA,NA,TRBJ2-5,CASSQGQWETQYF,TGCGCCAGCAGCCAAGGGCAGTGGGAGACCCAGTACTTC
TRBV10-3,NA,TRBD2,TRBJ2-5,CATGREVETQYF,TGTGCCACAGGCCGGGAGGTAGAGACCCAGTACTTC
TRBV5-1,few,TRBD1,TRBJ2-2,CATTGTGNTGELFF,TGCGCCACCACCGGGACAGGCAACACCGGGGAGCTGTTTTTT
TRBV5-1,NA,NA,TRBJ2-7,CASSFGGTTYEQYF,TGCGCCAGCAGCTTCGGCGGGACCACCTACGAGCAGTACTTC
TRBV3-1/TRBV3-2,NA,NA,TRBJ1-1,CASSRGGNTEAFF,TGTGCCAGCAGCCGAGGGGGGAACACTGAAGCTTTCTTT